The 20 T cell receptor beta chains below were found in one sample sequenced in a study of CXCR3-negative and CXCR3-positive naive CD8 T cells. The TRB cDNA libraries were prepared by 5' RACE with UMI labels. TCRdb re-analyzed the 5' RACE reads; it lists each CDR3 protein once, without DNA. Its listing shows fewer than 95,000 distinct CDR3 sequences. Material: naive CXCR3- CD8+ T cells from blood. This sample's subset: CD45RO-CCR7+CD27+CD95- naive CD8+ T cells lacking CXCR3 (TNR3-). Receptors were obtained from a human donor in good health. Some clones in this sample may be carry-over from other donors' samples.

The chain employs TRBV4-1 and TRBJ1-2; the D call from TCRdb, TRBD1, cannot be confirmed without DNA. CDR3 length: 15 residues. Germline loops: CDR1 MGHRA, CDR2 YSYEKL. The CDR3 sequence is CASSPSGQGDYGYTF.

V and J are TRBV9 and TRBJ2-7. The CDR3 runs to 14 residues. Per the germline V gene, CDR1 is SGDLS and CDR2 is YYNGEE. This CDR3 reads CASSVVEETYEQYF.

The CDR3 is CASSPDGYGYTF. This chain links TRBV12-3 or TRBV12-4 with TRBJ1-2. This CDR3 is 12 amino acids long.

The chain has TRBV6-2 or TRBV6-3 and TRBJ2-5; the TCRdb D gene call, TRBD1, has no DNA to confirm it. The germline V gene encodes CDR1 MNHEY and CDR2 SVGEGT. The CDR3 extends over 14 amino acids. Here the CDR3 reads CASSQDRVQETQYF.

The chain couples TRBV5-6 to TRBJ2-7. The CDR3 is 14 amino acids. Germline V lookup: CDR1 SGHDT, CDR2 YYEEEE. CDR3 region: CASSLAGELEEQYF.

V and J are TRBV28 and TRBJ1-1. The CDR3 has 14 amino acids. Germline values: CDR1 MDHEN, CDR2 SYDVKM. The CDR3: CASSRRIYGTEAFF.

The gene calls are TRBV7-9 and TRBJ1-1; the D gene TCRdb calls, TRBD1, cannot be checked with no DNA. There are 12 residues in the CDR3. The V gene's germline CDR1 is SEHNR and CDR2 FQNEAQ (reference sequence). This CDR3 is CASSPSGAEAFF.

The rearrangement uses TRBV27 and TRBJ1-3. Germline lookup yields CDR1 MNHEY and CDR2 SMNVEV (reference sequence). CDR3 length equals 15 residues. The chain's CDR3 is CASSLDGNSGNTIYF.

The chain uses TRBV29-1 and TRBJ1-2; the D gene TCRdb calls, TRBD1, cannot be checked with no DNA. CDR3 length: 13 residues. Germline V gives CDR1 SQVTM, CDR2 ANQGSEA. The CDR3 sequence is CSVDTGALYGYTF.

The gene calls are TRBV6-2 or TRBV6-3 and TRBJ2-1; the TCRdb D gene call, TRBD1, has no DNA to confirm it. This CDR3 spans 16 amino acids. Germline loops: CDR1 MNHEY, CDR2 SVGEGT. The CDR3 loop is CASTATQAGLNNEQFF.

The chain uses TRBV24-1 and TRBJ2-1. CDR3 size: 13 residues. Germline lookup yields CDR1 KGHDR and CDR2 SFDVKD. The CDR3 reads CATQGLSYNEQFF.

The V and J genes are TRBV20-1 and TRBJ2-7; TCRdb's D gene call, TRBD2, goes unchecked for lack of DNA. Germline loops: CDR1 DFQATT, CDR2 SNEGSKA (reference sequence). The CDR3 length is 15 residues. The chain's CDR3 is CSARDDGGGLYEQYF.

V is TRBV28 and J is TRBJ2-7; TCRdb names TRBD2, which stays unverified in the absence of DNA. The CDR3 spans 15 residues. Germline CDR1 reads MDHEN; CDR2 reads SYDVKM. This chain's CDR3 is CASSLGLAGYYEQYF.

V and J are TRBV20-1 and TRBJ2-3; the TCRdb D gene call, TRBD2, has no DNA to confirm it. This CDR3 is 16 amino acids long. Germline loops: CDR1 DFQATT, CDR2 SNEGSKA (reference sequence). The CDR3 here is CSAFRLAATSTDTQYF.

The V and J genes are TRBV7-8 and TRBJ2-4; TCRdb calls TRBD1, which cannot be checked without DNA. The germline V gene encodes CDR1 SGHVS and CDR2 FQNEAQ. The CDR3 has 11 amino acids. The CDR3 protein is CAGSSGQEQYF.

The chain uses TRBV12-3 or TRBV12-4 and TRBJ2-5; absent DNA, TCRdb's TRBD2 call cannot be checked. This CDR3 spans 16 amino acids. CDR3 residues: CASSTDYLRDQETQYF.

The chain recombines TRBV28 with TRBJ2-1; the TCRdb D gene call, TRBD1, has no DNA to confirm it. Germline lookup yields CDR1 MDHEN and CDR2 SYDVKM. This CDR3 spans 15 amino acids. The CDR3: CASSPQGGGSDEQFF. Full variable domain (remainder filled in from reference TRBV28 and TRBJ2-1): DVKVTQSSRYLVKRTGEKVFLECVQDMDHENMFWYRQDPGLGLRLIYFSYDVKMKEKGDIPEGYSVSREKKERFSLILESASTNQTSMYLCASSPQGGGSDEQFFGPGTRLTVL.

The gene calls are TRBV6-1 and TRBJ2-7; there is no DNA to check the TCRdb D call of TRBD2. Germline loops: CDR1 MNHNS, CDR2 SASEGT. This CDR3 contains 16 residues. The CDR3: CASSEFGTSGIYEQYF.

The rearrangement joins TRBV21-1 to TRBJ1-4; the D call of TRBD1 rests on TCRdb alone, since no DNA is present to check it. TRBV21-1 is a pseudogene segment. This CDR3 has 19 residues. The CDR3 spells CASSKEGTGRGSNDEKLFF.

This chain joins TRBV18 and TRBJ2-4; the D call of TRBD1 rests on TCRdb alone, since no DNA is present to check it. Germline V gene data show CDR1 as KGHSH and CDR2 as LQKENI. The CDR3 extends over 14 amino acids. CDR3 amino acids: CASSPDRLQNIQYF.